This T cell receptor beta chain was sequenced in a study of vaccination effects on CD4 cells after COVID-19. For the study at large: The vaccine given was either BNT162b2 or mRNA-1273, in two doses. Study-wide points: The study found marked clonal contraction of infection- and vaccine-induced clones late after vaccination.

Profiled with immunoSEQ multiplex PCR; TCRdb holds only in-frame clones, not every one. The sample holds tens of thousands of clones; 82% are singletons and the top ten take less than 3.5%. Trimming removed 3 bases at V and 3 bases at J, with 15 bases between. Germline V gene lookup returns CDR1 DFQATT and CDR2 SNEGSKA (reference sequence). The length of the CDR3 is 15 residues. This clone was seen just once. As yet, its antigen is unknown. The authors isolated CD4+ T cells after nine to eleven days of culture. This TCR came from a human donor who received a COVID-19 vaccine. Source: CD4+ T cells from PBMCs cultured without peptide, taken before COVID-19 vaccination. The chain joins TRBV20-1 to TRBJ2-4; possibly TRBD1 or TRBD2 for D (5 bases each). The CDR3 loop reads CSASGRARGKNIQYF. As DNA, the CDR3 is TGCAGTGCTAGTGGCAGGGCGAGGGGCAAAAACATTCAGTACTTC.